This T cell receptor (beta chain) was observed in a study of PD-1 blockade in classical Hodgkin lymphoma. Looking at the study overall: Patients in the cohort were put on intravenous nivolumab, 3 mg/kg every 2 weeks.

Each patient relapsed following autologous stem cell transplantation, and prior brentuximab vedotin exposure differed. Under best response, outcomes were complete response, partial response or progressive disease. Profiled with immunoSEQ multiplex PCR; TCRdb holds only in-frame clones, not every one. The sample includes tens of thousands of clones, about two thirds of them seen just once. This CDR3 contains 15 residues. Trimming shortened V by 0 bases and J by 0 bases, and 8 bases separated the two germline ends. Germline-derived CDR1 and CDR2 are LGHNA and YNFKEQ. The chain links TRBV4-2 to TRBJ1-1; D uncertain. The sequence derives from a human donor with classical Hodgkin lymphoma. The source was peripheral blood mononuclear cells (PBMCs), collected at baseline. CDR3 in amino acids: CASSQDLGMNTEAFF. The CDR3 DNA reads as TGTGCCAGCAGCCAAGATTTGGGGATGAACACTGAAGCTTTCTTT.